This T cell receptor beta chain was observed in a study of CD8 T cells in Susac syndrome. Random hexamers primed reverse transcription of roughly 0.5 to 1 ug RNA. Amplification of the TCR beta CDR3 was carried out by immunoSEQ multiplex PCR, which spanned a total of 54 Vbeta and 13 Jbeta segments. TCRdb re-called the immunoSEQ multiplex PCR reads through MiXCR, storing one row per CDR3 protein. Of roughly 120,000 distinct CDR3 sequences in the sample, approximately 95% are singletons; the top ten hold over 0.3%. The V end was cut by 4 bases, the J end by 4 bases, with 11 bases between. This CDR3 is 14 amino acids long. CDR1 and CDR2 from the germline V gene are SNHLY and FYNNEI.

The chain joins TRBV2 to TRBJ2-4, with a possible D match to TRBD1 (6 bases). The receptor was derived from a human donor with multiple sclerosis. The sample was CD8+ T cells from PBMCs. Here the CDR3 DNA reads TGTGCCAGCAGTGGGGACATAGAAAAAAACATTCAGTACTTC. Translating gives CASSGDIEKNIQYF.